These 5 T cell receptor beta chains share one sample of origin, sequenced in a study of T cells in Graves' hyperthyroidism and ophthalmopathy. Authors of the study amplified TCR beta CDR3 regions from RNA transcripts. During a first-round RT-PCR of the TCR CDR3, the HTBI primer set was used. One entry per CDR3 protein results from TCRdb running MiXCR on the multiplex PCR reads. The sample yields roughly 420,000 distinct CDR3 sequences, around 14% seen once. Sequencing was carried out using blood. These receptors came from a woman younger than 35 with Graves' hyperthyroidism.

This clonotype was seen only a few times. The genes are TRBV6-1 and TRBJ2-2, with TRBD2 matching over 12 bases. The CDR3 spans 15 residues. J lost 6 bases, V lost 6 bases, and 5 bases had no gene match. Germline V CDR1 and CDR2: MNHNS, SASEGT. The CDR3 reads CASRTSGSLPGELFF. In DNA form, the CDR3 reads TGTGCCAGCAGGACTAGCGGGAGTTTGCCCGGGGAGCTGTTTTTT.

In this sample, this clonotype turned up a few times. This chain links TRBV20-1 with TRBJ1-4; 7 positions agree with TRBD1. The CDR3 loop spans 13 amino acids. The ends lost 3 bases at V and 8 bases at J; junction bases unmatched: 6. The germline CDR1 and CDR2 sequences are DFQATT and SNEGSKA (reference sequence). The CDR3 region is CSASSDREEKLFF. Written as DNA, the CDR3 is TGCAGTGCTAGTAGTGACAGGGAGGAAAAACTGTTTTTT.

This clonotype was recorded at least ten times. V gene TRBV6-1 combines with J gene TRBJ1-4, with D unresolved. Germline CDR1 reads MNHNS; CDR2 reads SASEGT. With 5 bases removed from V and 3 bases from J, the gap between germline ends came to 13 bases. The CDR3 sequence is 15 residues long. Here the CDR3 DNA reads TGTGCCAGCAGTTCCGCCCGAACCTCTAATGAAAAACTGTTTTTT. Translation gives CASSSARTSNEKLFF.

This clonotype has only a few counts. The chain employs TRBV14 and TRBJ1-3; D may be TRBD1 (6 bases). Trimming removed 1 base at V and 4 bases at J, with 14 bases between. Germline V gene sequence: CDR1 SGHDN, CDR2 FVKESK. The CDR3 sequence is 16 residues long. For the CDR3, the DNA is TGTGCCAGCAGCCAAGGAGCAAGGGGACACGGAAACACCATATATTTT. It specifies CASSQGARGHGNTIYF.

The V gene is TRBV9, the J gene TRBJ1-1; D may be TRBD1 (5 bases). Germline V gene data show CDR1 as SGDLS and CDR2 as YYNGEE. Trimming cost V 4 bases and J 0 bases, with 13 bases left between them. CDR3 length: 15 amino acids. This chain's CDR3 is CASSFDSTMNTEAFF. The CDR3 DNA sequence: TGTGCCAGCAGCTTTGACAGCACCATGAACACTGAAGCTTTCTTT.